The table lists the clone carrying this T cell receptor (beta chain) with a count of one. Looked up from germline, CDR1 is WNHNN and CDR2 is SYGVQD (reference sequence). Deletions cut 7 bases from V and 2 bases from J, with 10 bases between. This CDR3 comprises 13 residues. Profiled with immunoSEQ multiplex PCR; TCRdb holds only in-frame clones, not every one. Of tens of thousands of clones in the sample, 93% were seen once. The data derive from a study of T cell changes during pregnancy in multiple sclerosis. The receptor was isolated from a female donor with multiple sclerosis, enrolled in a pregnancy study. The sequences come from peripheral blood, collected in the second trimester of pregnancy. The chain is built from TRBV10-1 and TRBJ2-3, with D unresolved. CDR3 residues: CASTGSTTDTQYF. In DNA, the CDR3 is TGCGCCAGCACAGGCAGCACCACAGATACGCAGTATTTT.